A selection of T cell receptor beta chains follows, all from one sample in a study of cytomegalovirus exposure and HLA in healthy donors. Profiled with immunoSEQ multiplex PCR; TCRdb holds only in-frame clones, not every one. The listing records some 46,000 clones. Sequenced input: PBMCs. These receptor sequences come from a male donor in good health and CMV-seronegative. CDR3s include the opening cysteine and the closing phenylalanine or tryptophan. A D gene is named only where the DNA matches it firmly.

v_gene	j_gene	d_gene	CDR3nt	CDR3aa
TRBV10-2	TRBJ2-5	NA	TGCGCCAGCAGTGACGTTCAAGAGACCCAGTACTTC	CASSDVQETQYF
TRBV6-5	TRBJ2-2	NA	TGTGCCGGCAGTTACTCCTACGAGGTCACCGGGGAGCTGTTTTTT	CAGSYSYEVTGELFF
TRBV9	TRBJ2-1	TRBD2	TGTGCCAGCAGCATCAGGTCCCTAGCGGGACCATACAATGAGCAGTTCTTC	CASSIRSLAGPYNEQFF
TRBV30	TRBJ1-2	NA	TGTGCCTGGAGTGGGCAGGGCCCCTATGGCTACACCTTC	CAWSGQGPYGYTF
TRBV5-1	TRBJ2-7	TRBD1	TGCGCCAGCAGCCTTCCGGGACAGGGGACGAACGAGCAGTACTTC	CASSLPGQGTNEQYF
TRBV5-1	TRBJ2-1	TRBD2	TGCGCCAGCAGCTTAGGGCTAGCGGGGATGTCTACCTACAATGAGCAGTTCTTC	CASSLGLAGMSTYNEQFF
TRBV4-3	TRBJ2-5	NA	TGCGCCAGCAGCCAAGTATACGGGGAGACCCAGTACTTC	CASSQVYGETQYF
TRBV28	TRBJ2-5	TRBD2	TGTGCCAGCATGGGGACTAGCGGGAGGGAGGGCGAGACCCAGTACTTC	CASMGTSGREGETQYF
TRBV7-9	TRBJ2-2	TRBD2	TGTGCCAGCAGCGGCGGGGCTAGCGGGATCACCGGGGAGCTGTTTTTT	CASSGGASGITGELFF
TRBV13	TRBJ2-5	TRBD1	TGTGCCAGCAGCGCCGGGACAGGCAGCCAAGAGACCCAGTACTTC	CASSAGTGSQETQYF
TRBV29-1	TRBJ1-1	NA	TGCAGCGTTGGATCTGGTGGCAGTTCCATGAACACTGAAGCTTTCTTT	CSVGSGGSSMNTEAFF
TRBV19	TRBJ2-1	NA	TGTGCCAGTAGTATGGGCAGCTCCTACAATGAGCAGTTCTTC	CASSMGSSYNEQFF
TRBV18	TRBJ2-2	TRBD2	TGTGCCAGCTCACCAAGGTCTTTAGCGGGCACCGGGGAGCTGTTTTTT	CASSPRSLAGTGELFF
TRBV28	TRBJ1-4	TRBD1	TGTGCCAGCAGTGCGAGGGGGACAGGGCTAAGGGAAAAACTGTTTTTT	CASSARGTGLREKLFF
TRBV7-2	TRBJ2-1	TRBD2	TGTGCCAGCAGCCCCGGGACTAGTGCCAATGAGCAGTTCTTC	CASSPGTSANEQFF
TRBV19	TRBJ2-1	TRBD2	TGTGCCAGTAGTGGTGGCTCGGGAGGAGGTTCTCCCTACAATGAGCAGTTCTTC	CASSGGSGGGSPYNEQFF
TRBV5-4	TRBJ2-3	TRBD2	TGTGCCAGCAGCTCCAGACTAGCGAGCACAGATACGCAGTATTTT	CASSSRLASTDTQYF
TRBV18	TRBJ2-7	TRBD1	TGTGCCAGCTCAGAGGGACAGGCCCACTACGAGCAGTACTTC	CASSEGQAHYEQYF